This entry lists 5 T cell receptor beta chains sequenced from one sample in a study of blood T cell repertoires in COVID-19. Generated by immunoSEQ multiplex PCR, the TCRdb table keeps only in-frame clones and is missing some. The profile shows over 85,000 clones, about 90% of them singletons. What was sequenced was peripheral blood. These receptors were obtained from a man between 65 and 85 years old with acute or convalescent COVID-19.

This chain connects TRBV19 to TRBJ1-4; 9 bases agree with TRBD1. CDR3 length: 14 residues. The germline CDR1 and CDR2 sequences are LNHDA and SQIVND (reference sequence). Trimming at V came to 3 bases and at J to 7 bases, leaving 3 bases not matched to a gene. The CDR3 protein is CASSIRTGVEKLFF. The CDR3 nucleotides read TGTGCCAGTAGTATCCGGACAGGGGTTGAAAAACTGTTTTTT.

The rearrangement uses TRBV19 and TRBJ2-5, with D hard to call. V was trimmed by 5 bases and J by 2 bases, leaving 9 bases between them. CDR1 and CDR2 (germline): LNHDA, SQIVND (reference sequence). This CDR3 contains 13 residues. This CDR3 reads CASSPGSQETQYF. The CDR3 nucleotides are TGTGCCAGTAGTCCCGGGTCTCAAGAGACCCAGTACTTC.

The chain employs TRBV2 and TRBJ1-4; 7 positions agree with TRBD1. The CDR3 extends over 16 amino acids. The V segment lost 8 bases and the J segment 5 bases; nucleotides outside the gene matches: 14. From germline, CDR1 is SNHLY and CDR2 FYNNEI. CDR3 amino acids: CASRVLRQGVNEKLFF. The CDR3 nucleotides read TGTGCCAGCCGTGTCTTAAGACAGGGTGTAAATGAAAAACTGTTTTTT.

This clone was seen just once. The chain couples TRBV12-5 to TRBJ1-5; no definite D call. Germline loops: CDR1 LGHNT, CDR2 FRNRAP. The CDR3 consists of 18 residues. V shed 4 bases and J shed 0 bases, with 19 bases lying between them. The CDR3 region has the DNA TGTGCTAGTGGTTGGGTTACGGCAGGCCCTTATAGCAATCAGCCCCAGCATTTT. Its translation is CASGWVTAGPYSNQPQHF.

In nucleotides, the CDR3 is TGCAGCGCCAATGTTGGGGGGACCACAGATACGCAGTATTTT. Translation gives CSANVGGTTDTQYF. This chain joins TRBV29-1 and TRBJ2-3, with D possibly TRBD2 on 6 matching bases. The CDR3 is 14 amino acids. V dropped 7 bases and J dropped 2 bases, with 16 bases sitting between them. Germline values: CDR1 SQVTM, CDR2 ANQGSEA.